Shown below are 7 T cell receptor beta chains from a single sample sequenced in a study of T-cell memory formation after mild COVID-19. MiXCR was run by TCRdb on the 5' RACE reads, yielding one entry per CDR3 protein. The top ten hold about 8.1% of the sample, which has 550,000 to 600,000 distinct CDR3 sequences, 17% seen once. Sequences were obtained from PBMCs or a T cell subset sorted from them (not recorded which). Receptor source: an adult woman who had mild COVID-19 (a few samples of this study predate the infection). Cell type and time point are not known.

This clonotype was recorded at least ten times. The genes are TRBV4-2 and TRBJ1-1; no definite D call. CDR3 length equals 17 residues. The V end lost 1 base, the J end lost 1 base, and 16 bases lay between the germline ends. CDR1 is LGHNA, CDR2 YNFKEQ, per germline. The CDR3 protein is CASSQVGRRIQNTEAFF. In nucleotides, the CDR3 is TGTGCCAGCAGCCAAGTAGGGAGACGGATACAGAACACTGAAGCTTTCTTT.

This clonotype has more than one count but fewer than ten. This chain links TRBV11-2 with TRBJ2-7, with D unclear. V shed 0 bases and J shed 6 bases, with 12 bases lying between them. The germline gives CDR1 SGHAT, CDR2 FQNNGV. The CDR3 spans 14 residues. The DNA of the CDR3 is TGTGCCAGCAGCTTAGATCCGACTTGGCCCGAGCAGTACTTC. Encoded protein: CASSLDPTWPEQYF.

This clonotype was detected many times. The CDR3: CASSSSDRGLNTGELFF. The CDR3 nucleotides are TGCGCCAGCAGCTCGTCTGACAGGGGGCTCAACACCGGGGAGCTGTTTTTT. The chain uses TRBV5-1 and TRBJ2-2; 10 nucleotides align to TRBD1. From germline, CDR1 is SGHRS and CDR2 YFSETQ. J was trimmed by 2 bases and V by 3 bases; bases with no gene match: 7. The CDR3 length is 17 residues.

This clonotype was detected many times. The chain employs TRBV18 and TRBJ2-7, with TRBD2 matching over 10 bases. Looked up from germline, CDR1 is KGHSH and CDR2 is LQKENI. This CDR3 has 18 residues. The J segment lost 4 bases and the V segment lost 2 bases, leaving 14 bases of the junction unmatched. CDR3 DNA sequence: TGTGCCAGCTCACCAGCTAGCGGGGGTTCGCTACGCGGGTACGAGCAGTACTTC. It yields the protein CASSPASGGSLRGYEQYF.

The chain combines TRBV7-2 with TRBJ1-3; D remains ambiguous. CDR1 is SGHTA and CDR2 is FQGNSA in the germline V gene. This CDR3 contains 14 residues. Trimming removed 5 bases from V and 5 bases from J, with 13 bases in between. The CDR3 coding sequence is TGTGCCAGCAGCCCCTGGCAGGATCGAAACACCATATATTTT. Amino acid sequence: CASSPWQDRNTIYF.

The chain combines TRBV5-1 with TRBJ2-7; 10 bases are a match to TRBD2. Germline V gene lookup returns CDR1 SGHRS and CDR2 YFSETQ. CDR3 length: 15 residues. Trimming cost V 3 bases and J 2 bases; bases outside gene matches: 5. The CDR3 is CASSSGLANTYEQYF. DNA for the CDR3: TGCGCCAGCAGCTCGGGACTAGCGAATACCTACGAGCAGTACTTC.

This clonotype came up a few times. The chain uses TRBV3-1 and TRBJ1-1; no definite D call. Germline CDR1 LGHDT, CDR2 YNNKEL (reference sequence). The CDR3 spans 15 residues. Trimming cost V 8 bases and J 5 bases, with 21 bases left between them. The CDR3 protein is CASHVGHPRRTEAFF. In nucleotides, the CDR3 is TGTGCCAGCCATGTAGGCCATCCGAGGAGGACTGAAGCTTTCTTT.